The 30 T cell receptor beta chains given below trace back to one sample, sequenced in a study of graft-versus-host responses after intestinal transplantation. Method: immunoSEQ multiplex PCR; TCRdb's copy keeps in-frame clones and lacks some. The data show some 36,000 clones, roughly 94% seen once. The antigens these receptors bind are not known. Sequenced here: unstimulated CD4+ T cells sorted from spleen or lymph node cells, sampled before transplant. The receptor set was obtained from a human donor who was the organ donor for an intestinal transplant.

The V gene is TRBV5-1, the J gene TRBJ1-2; D remains unclear. The germline CDR1 and CDR2 sequences are SGHRS and YFSETQ. The CDR3 is 13 residues long. V shed 0 bases and J shed 4 bases, with 7 bases lying between them. CDR3 coding DNA: TGCGCCAGCAGCTTGGGGGCAGGCTATGGCTACACCTTC. Translating gives CASSLGAGYGYTF. Drawing the rest from reference TRBV5-1 and TRBJ1-2, the complete variable domain is KAGVTQTPRYLIKTRGQQVTLSCSPISGHRSVSWYQQTPGQGLQFLFEYFSETQRNKGNFPGRFSGRQFSNSRSEMNVSTLELGDSALYLCASSLGAGYGYTFGSGTRLTVV.

The chain is built from TRBV30 and TRBJ2-2; D could derive from TRBD1 or TRBD2 (6 bases each). The V end was cut by 1 base, the J end by 3 bases, with 9 bases between. The CDR3 extends over 14 amino acids. In germline, CDR1 is GTSNPN, CDR2 SVGIG (reference sequence). The CDR3: CAWSGGAYTGELFF. The CDR3 coding sequence is TGTGCCTGGAGTGGGGGGGCGTACACCGGGGAGCTGTTTTTT.

The chain joins TRBV6-6 to TRBJ1-2; D is unresolved. Trimming removed 5 bases at V and 3 bases at J, with 10 bases between. Germline CDR1 MNHNY, CDR2 SVGAGI (reference sequence). The CDR3 is 13 amino acids. In DNA, the CDR3 is TGTGCCAGCAGTCACAATAAGTACTATGGCTACACCTTC. This codes for CASSHNKYYGYTF.

This clone appeared once. The chain couples TRBV4-3 to TRBJ1-1, with D possibly being TRBD1 (6 bases). The V end was cut by 1 base, the J end by 5 bases, with 14 bases between. Germline V gives CDR1 LGHNA, CDR2 YSLEER. There are 15 residues in the CDR3. The CDR3 loop is CASSQVLQGRTEAFF. The CDR3 DNA sequence: TGCGCCAGCAGCCAAGTATTGCAGGGGCGAACTGAAGCTTTCTTT.

The chain combines TRBV5-1 with TRBJ2-1; D remains ambiguous. The CDR3 loop spans 17 amino acids. With 4 bases removed from V and 8 bases from J, the gap between germline ends came to 25 bases. The germline gives CDR1 SGHRS, CDR2 YFSETQ. CDR3 sequence (DNA): TGCGCCAGCAGCCGTGCCGGGTCAAAGGCCCAAGGCGATGAGCAGTTCTTC. Translation gives CASSRAGSKAQGDEQFF.

The CDR3 bases are TGTGCCATCAGTGGGCCGGGACAGGGTTACACAGATACGCAGTATTTT. Translation gives CAISGPGQGYTDTQYF. The J gene is TRBJ2-3, the V gene TRBV10-3; 9 bases agree with TRBD1. Per germline, CDR1 ENHRY and CDR2 SYGVKD. CDR3 length: 16 amino acids. V lost 4 bases to trimming and J lost 2 bases; unmatched junction nucleotides: 7.

This clone was counted between two and nine times. CDR3 bases: TGTGCCAGCAGTTACGTGGGACAGGGGCAATACGAGCAGTACTTC. Its protein is CASSYVGQGQYEQYF. The V and J genes are TRBV6-6 and TRBJ2-7; 10 positions agree with TRBD1. The CDR3 loop spans 15 amino acids. Trimming took 2 bases from V and 4 from J; bases not matched to a gene: 5. From germline, CDR1 is MNHNY and CDR2 SVGAGI (reference sequence).

The chain couples TRBV5-1 to TRBJ1-1; 7 bases line up with TRBD1. V trimming: 0 bases; J trimming: 5 bases; junction bases outside the gene matches: 7. This CDR3 spans 15 amino acids. CDR1 is SGHRS and CDR2 is YFSETQ in the germline V gene. The CDR3 here is CASSLAWTGATEAFF. CDR3 DNA sequence: TGCGCCAGCAGCTTGGCCTGGACAGGAGCGACTGAAGCTTTCTTT.

The CDR3 region has the DNA TGTGCCAGCAGCTACCGACCAACAGGGCACCCCTACGAGCAGTACTTC. It specifies CASSYRPTGHPYEQYF. J is TRBJ2-7 and V is TRBV13, with D maybe TRBD1 (6 bases). This CDR3 has 16 residues. V was clipped by 4 bases and J by 2 bases, with 18 bases between them. The germline CDR1 and CDR2 sequences are PRHDT and FYEKMQ (reference sequence).

The genes are TRBV11-2 and TRBJ1-1, with unresolved D. The CDR3 is 15 residues long. CDR1 is SGHAT and CDR2 is FQNNGV in the germline V gene. V dropped 0 bases and J dropped 0 bases, with 8 bases sitting between them. CDR3 DNA: TGTGCCAGCAGCTTAGATGAGGAGATGAACACTGAAGCTTTCTTT. It translates to CASSLDEEMNTEAFF.

The chain employs TRBV5-1 and TRBJ2-5; either TRBD1 or TRBD2 may supply D (5 bases each). CDR1 is SGHRS and CDR2 is YFSETQ in the germline V gene. V lost 1 base and J 3 bases, leaving 10 bases between the germline ends. This CDR3 contains 14 residues. In nucleotides, the CDR3 is TGCGCCAGCAGCTTGCTAGCACAGGAAGAGACCCAGTACTTC. As protein: CASSLLAQEETQYF.

The rearrangement uses TRBV9 and TRBJ2-7; D is unresolved. V lost 4 bases and J lost 0, with 17 bases in between. The CDR3 loop spans 16 amino acids. Looked up from germline, CDR1 is SGDLS and CDR2 is YYNGEE. The CDR3 loop is CASSPRRLASSYEQYF. DNA of the CDR3: TGTGCCAGCAGCCCTCGTCGACTGGCGAGCTCCTACGAGCAGTACTTC.

This clone appeared once. V gene TRBV7-2 combines with J gene TRBJ1-1; D unclear. Germline V gene data show CDR1 as SGHTA and CDR2 as FQGNSA. Trimming pared 4 bases from V and 8 bases from J, leaving 17 bases between. The CDR3 has 14 residues. The CDR3 sequence: CASSSGSLGAEAFF. In nucleotides, the CDR3 is TGTGCCAGCAGCTCGGGGAGCCTCGGAGCAGAAGCTTTCTTT.

This chain connects TRBV5-1 to TRBJ1-5, with D perhaps matching TRBD1 (5 bases). V was cut by 0 bases and J by 4 bases, with 11 bases left in between. This CDR3 has 15 residues. Germline V gene sequence: CDR1 SGHRS, CDR2 YFSETQ. CDR3: CASSLDGTGNQPQHF. As DNA, the CDR3 is TGCGCCAGCAGCTTGGATGGGACGGGGAATCAGCCCCAGCATTTT.

The chain employs TRBV6-1 and TRBJ1-1, with D possibly being TRBD1 (5 bases). CDR3 size: 14 residues. In germline, CDR1 is MNHNS, CDR2 SASEGT. Trimming stripped 7 bases from V and 12 bases from J, with 24 bases between. CDR3 nucleotide sequence: TGTGCCAGCAATTTAGGGGTAGGTGATACGTGGACTTTCTTT. Translating it yields CASNLGVGDTWTFF.

The chain combines TRBV11-3 with TRBJ2-7, with D perhaps TRBD1 (6 bases). This CDR3 is built from 14 residues. The V gene lost 5 bases and the J gene lost 2 bases, with 13 bases spanning the gap. Germline loops: CDR1 SGHNT, CDR2 YENEEA. The CDR3 protein is CASSPGQRPYEQYF. The CDR3 DNA follows: TGTGCCAGCAGCCCAGGACAGAGACCCTACGAGCAGTACTTC.

V is TRBV7-9 and J is TRBJ2-3; 10 nucleotides match TRBD2. Trimming removed 5 bases from V and 5 bases from J; junction bases left unmatched: 10. From germline, CDR1 is SEHNR and CDR2 FQNEAQ (reference sequence). The CDR3 loop spans 16 amino acids. CDR3 residues: CASSPPSGGRGDTQYF. The CDR3 nucleotides are TGTGCCAGCAGCCCGCCTAGCGGGGGCCGGGGAGATACGCAGTATTTT.

Only a few counts were recorded for this clone. For the CDR3, the DNA is TGCGCCAGCAGCATGAGGACAGGGGGCAAGACTGAAGCTTTCTTT. Its translation: CASSMRTGGKTEAFF. V gene TRBV5-1 combines with J gene TRBJ1-1; 11 nucleotides line up with TRBD1. V shed 4 bases, J shed 5 bases, and the junction held 7 bases outside the gene matches. The CDR3 is 15 residues long. The germline V gene encodes CDR1 SGHRS and CDR2 YFSETQ.

This chain uses TRBV6-6 with TRBJ1-3, with D perhaps matching TRBD1 (6 bases). Per germline, CDR1 MNHNY and CDR2 SVGAGI (reference sequence). The V end lost 7 bases, the J end lost 0 bases, and 16 bases lay between the germline ends. This CDR3 has 16 amino acids. CDR3 coding DNA: TGTGCCAGCACCTCGGCGGGGGCCCCCTCTGGAAACACCATATATTTT. Its protein product is CASTSAGAPSGNTIYF.

The chain combines TRBV7-2 with TRBJ2-2, with TRBD2 matching 9 bases. Germline V gene lookup returns CDR1 SGHTA and CDR2 FQGNSA. The CDR3 consists of 13 residues. V lost 4 bases, J lost 6 bases, and 0 bases stayed unmatched. For the CDR3, the DNA is TGTGCCAGCAGCTGGACTAGCGCCGGGGAGCTGTTTTTT. It translates to CASSWTSAGELFF. The variable domain in full, completed from reference TRBV7-2 and TRBJ2-2, reads GAGVSQSPSNKVTEKGKDVELRCDPISGHTALYWYRQSLGQGLEFLIYFQGNSAPDKSGLPSDRFSAERTGGSVSTLTIQRTQQEDSAVYLCASSWTSAGELFFGEGSRLTVL.

This clone was found once. The V and J genes are TRBV6-1 and TRBJ1-2; D call uncertain. The CDR3 extends over 15 amino acids. Germline V CDR1 and CDR2: MNHNS, SASEGT. Trimming shortened V by 4 bases and J by 3 bases, and 15 bases separated the two germline ends. The CDR3, as DNA: TGTGCCAGCAGTGTCGTCCGGTTAGGATACTATGGCTACACCTTC. Translated: CASSVVRLGYYGYTF.

The chain uses TRBV7-2 and TRBJ1-4; D perhaps matches TRBD1 (6 bases). The CDR3 runs to 16 residues. V was pared by 1 base and J by 5 bases, with 14 bases between. CDR1 is SGHTA and CDR2 is FQGNSA in the germline V gene. The chain's CDR3 is CASSLVTGPGNEKLFF. DNA for the CDR3: TGTGCCAGCAGCTTAGTTACAGGGCCCGGGAATGAAAAACTGTTTTTT.

The chain is built from TRBV6-5 and TRBJ2-7, with D perhaps matching TRBD1 or TRBD2 (5 bases each). Trimming cost V 0 bases and J 6 bases, with 9 bases left between them. This CDR3 spans 13 amino acids. The germline V gene has CDR1 MNHEY and CDR2 SVGAGI. For the CDR3, the DNA is TGTGCCAGCAGTTACTCGGAGAGGGGCGAGCAGTACTTC. Encoded protein: CASSYSERGEQYF.

This chain links TRBV5-6 with TRBJ2-5; D is possibly TRBD2 (5 bases). Germline CDR1 SGHDT, CDR2 YYEEEE. Trimming pared 4 bases from V and 5 bases from J, leaving 15 bases between. CDR3 size: 14 residues. The CDR3 spells CASSATGVAETQYF. The DNA of the CDR3 is TGTGCCAGCAGCGCGACCGGGGTGGCGGAGACCCAGTACTTC.

This chain uses TRBV2 with TRBJ1-5, with TRBD1 identical over 10 bases. The germline CDR1 and CDR2 sequences are SNHLY and FYNNEI. This CDR3 contains 16 residues. J lost 1 base, V lost 5 bases, and 5 bases had no gene match. CDR3 DNA sequence: TGTGCCAGCAGTCCGGGGGACAGGGGAAGCAATCAGCCCCAGCATTTT. Translating it yields CASSPGDRGSNQPQHF.

The chain employs TRBV7-3 and TRBJ2-6; perhaps D is TRBD1 or TRBD2 (5 bases each). V was trimmed by 5 bases and J by 0 bases, leaving 8 bases between them. CDR3 length equals 15 residues. Germline V gives CDR1 SGHTA, CDR2 FQGTGA. This chain's CDR3 is CASSPGSSGANVLTF. CDR3 coding DNA: TGTGCCAGCAGCCCAGGGAGCTCTGGGGCCAACGTCCTGACTTTC.

The chain has TRBV19 and TRBJ1-5; tentative D call: TRBD1 (6 bases). Between the trimmed V and J ends, which lost 2 bases and 4 bases, there was a span of 9 bases. The V gene's germline CDR1 is LNHDA and CDR2 SQIVND (reference sequence). CDR3 length: 14 amino acids. Here the CDR3 DNA reads TGTGCCAGTAGTATATTGGGGGCGAATCAGCCCCAGCATTTT. Protein product: CASSILGANQPQHF.

J is TRBJ2-7 and V is TRBV19; tentatively, D is TRBD1 (6 bases). The length of the CDR3 is 13 residues. The germline gives CDR1 LNHDA, CDR2 SQIVND (reference sequence). Trimming removed 5 bases at V and 2 bases at J, with 10 bases between. The CDR3 coding sequence is TGTGCCAGTAGTGAGACAGGCCCCTACGAGCAGTACTTC. Translation gives CASSETGPYEQYF.

This sequence joins TRBV5-1 and TRBJ2-2; D gene ambiguous. Trimming took off 2 bases at V and 4 bases at J, with 12 bases between the two ends. Germline CDR1 is SGHRS and CDR2 is YFSETQ. The CDR3 is made up of 15 amino acids. CDR3 sequence (DNA): TGCGCCAGCAGCTTAGTCTCTGCGTCCACCGGGGAGCTGTTTTTT. It specifies CASSLVSASTGELFF.

The chain has TRBV6-1 and TRBJ2-3; no clear D gene. This CDR3 is 14 amino acids long. From germline, CDR1 is MNHNS and CDR2 SASEGT. The V end lost 3 bases, the J end lost 3 bases, and 10 bases lay between the germline ends. The CDR3 region has the DNA TGTGCCAGCAGTGAGGGGTTGGCGACAGATACGCAGTATTTT. Amino acid sequence: CASSEGLATDTQYF.